Below are 24 T cell receptor beta chains sequenced from a single sample in a study of blood T cell repertoires in COVID-19. TCRdb keeps only in-frame clones here, not all; method: immunoSEQ multiplex PCR. The sample includes over 200,000 clones, 88% of them seen just once. The sequenced material came from peripheral blood. The receptor set was obtained from a woman aged 55-75 years with acute or convalescent COVID-19.

The chain couples TRBV24-1 to TRBJ2-3; D uncertain. Between the trimmed V and J ends, which lost 5 bases and 1 base, there was a span of 9 bases. This CDR3 is 14 amino acids long. The V gene's germline CDR1 is KGHDR and CDR2 SFDVKD. Here the CDR3 DNA reads TGTGCCACCAGTGCCTCCTCGGGCACAGATACGCAGTATTTT. Amino acids: CATSASSGTDTQYF.

J is TRBJ2-7 and V is TRBV25-1; D is possibly TRBD1 (6 bases). CDR3 length: 14 amino acids. Trimming took off 4 bases at V and 3 bases at J, with 13 bases between the two ends. Germline CDR1 and CDR2: MGHDK and SYGVNS. The CDR3: CASSVRGVLYEQYF. Written as DNA, the CDR3 is TGTGCCAGCAGTGTCAGGGGAGTACTCTACGAGCAGTACTTC.

This chain uses TRBV30 with TRBJ2-5; TRBD1 agrees at 9 bases. The CDR3 is 13 residues long. Trimming cost V 4 bases and J 5 bases; bases outside gene matches: 5. The V gene's germline CDR1 is GTSNPN and CDR2 SVGIG (reference sequence). CDR3 in DNA: TGTGCCTGGAAAACAGGGGGCGGGGAGACCCAGTACTTC. Amino acids: CAWKTGGGETQYF. Combining the CDR3 with reference TRBV30 and TRBJ2-5 gives the whole variable domain SQTIHQWPATLVQPVGSPLSLECTVEGTSNPNLYWYRQAAGRGLQLLFYSVGIGQISSEVPQNLSASRPQDRQFILSSKKLLLSDSGFYLCAWKTGGGETQYFGPGTRLLVL.

The chain employs TRBV10-3 and TRBJ1-6; D may be TRBD1 (5 bases). This CDR3 contains 14 residues. V dropped 3 bases and J dropped 6 bases, with 9 bases sitting between them. Germline-derived CDR1 and CDR2 are ENHRY and SYGVKD. Here the CDR3 DNA reads TGTGCCATCAGTGACCGGGGGAGTAATTCACCCCTCCACTTT. This translates into CAISDRGSNSPLHF.

This CDR3 reads CASSVANPGGRVDTQYF. The CDR3 DNA follows: TGTGCCAGCAGCGTAGCTAACCCGGGGGGGCGGGTAGATACGCAGTATTTT. The V gene is TRBV9, the J gene TRBJ2-3; 8 positions match TRBD2. Per germline, CDR1 SGDLS and CDR2 YYNGEE. The J segment lost 5 bases and the V segment lost 0 bases, leaving 11 bases of the junction unmatched. The CDR3 runs 17 residues.

V is TRBV29-1 and J is TRBJ2-5; the match to TRBD2 covers 10 bases. V was pared by 5 bases and J by 7 bases, with 4 bases of the junction left unmatched. Germline CDR1 and CDR2: SQVTM and ANQGSEA. The CDR3 sequence is 12 residues long. The CDR3 spells CSVLERGGTQYF. The CDR3 DNA is TGCAGCGTTTTGGAGCGGGGGGGGACCCAGTACTTC.

The V and J genes are TRBV15 and TRBJ1-3; D call uncertain. Deletions cut 8 bases from V and 6 bases from J, with 17 bases between. The CDR3 runs 14 residues. Germline V gene data show CDR1 as LNHNV and CDR2 as YYDKDF (reference sequence). For the CDR3, the DNA is TGTGCCACCGCTAGTCCGACGGTTACAAACACCATATATTTT. It is translated as CATASPTVTNTIYF.

The chain carries TRBV5-1 and TRBJ2-5, with D possibly matching TRBD2 (7 bases). This CDR3 has 15 residues. Trimming left V 5 bases short and J 2 bases short, with 16 bases between. Germline CDR1 is SGHRS and CDR2 is YFSETQ. CDR3 region: CASRDGLGGQETQYF. The CDR3 nucleotides read TGCGCCAGCAGGGATGGACTAGGGGGACAAGAGACCCAGTACTTC.

In this sample, this clone turned up once. V and J are TRBV19 and TRBJ1-1; D might be TRBD1 (6 bases). The CDR3 loop spans 13 amino acids. CDR1 and CDR2 (germline): LNHDA, SQIVND (reference sequence). The V gene lost 5 bases and the J gene lost 5 bases, with 12 bases spanning the gap. CDR3 DNA sequence: TGTGCCAGTAGTTGGGCCAGGGGAACTGAAGCTTTCTTT. This translates into CASSWARGTEAFF.

This chain joins TRBV28 and TRBJ1-2; D is perhaps TRBD1 (6 bases). Germline values: CDR1 MDHEN, CDR2 SYDVKM. The CDR3 totals 15 residues. V was pared by 4 bases and J by 5 bases, with 17 bases between. Here the CDR3 DNA reads TGTGCCAGCAGTTCGGACCGTGGGAGGGGGTATGGCTACACCTTC. It codes for CASSSDRGRGYGYTF.

The chain has TRBV14 and TRBJ1-6, with 10 bases aligning to TRBD1. V dropped 0 bases and J dropped 10; count of bases not matched to a gene: 6. Germline-derived CDR1 and CDR2 are SGHDN and FVKESK. CDR3 length: 16 amino acids. CDR3 amino acids: CASSQDGTGEESPLHF. The CDR3 nucleotides read TGTGCCAGCAGCCAAGATGGGACAGGGGAAGAATCACCCCTCCACTTT.

Details on this clone: Other DNA sequences in this sample translate to the same CDR3. V gene TRBV6-6 combines with J gene TRBJ2-7; D is possibly TRBD1 (6 bases). The germline V gene has CDR1 MNHNY and CDR2 SVGAGI (reference sequence). The V end lost 2 bases, the J end lost 5 bases, and 7 bases lay between the germline ends. This CDR3 contains 12 residues. This CDR3 reads CASSYRQDEQYF. The CDR3 DNA reads TGTGCCAGCAGTTACCGACAGGACGAGCAGTACTTC.

The V and J genes are TRBV6-5 and TRBJ1-2; TRBD1 matches 7 bases. V shed 8 bases and J 1 base; nucleotides not matched to a gene: 7. Germline loops: CDR1 MNHEY, CDR2 SVGAGI. The CDR3 spans 14 residues. This CDR3 is CASARGHFNYGYTF. The CDR3 DNA sequence: TGTGCCAGCGCGAGGGGGCACTTTAACTATGGCTACACCTTC.

The chain is built from TRBV7-2 and TRBJ1-5, with a weak D call TRBD1 (6 bases). V was shortened by 1 base and J by 1 base, with 11 bases between the two germline ends. Germline V lookup: CDR1 SGHTA, CDR2 FQGNSA. The CDR3 is 16 residues long. The CDR3 is CASSLGGGQSNQPQHF. The CDR3 DNA follows: TGTGCCAGCAGCTTAGGGGGGGGGCAGAGCAATCAGCCCCAGCATTTT.

The chain uses TRBV6-6 and TRBJ2-4; maybe TRBD1 (6 bases). V lost 2 bases to trimming and J lost 0 bases, with 8 bases between them. Germline CDR1 is MNHNY and CDR2 is SVGAGI (reference sequence). The CDR3 covers 15 residues. The CDR3 reads CASSYRGSAKNIQYF. The CDR3 nucleotides read TGTGCCAGCAGTTACAGGGGGTCAGCCAAAAACATTCAGTACTTC.

The chain has TRBV27 and TRBJ1-2; D remains unclear. CDR3 length: 11 amino acids. The V and J ends lost 4 bases and 5 bases respectively, with 5 bases between them. CDR1 and CDR2 (germline): MNHEY, SMNVEV (reference sequence). For the CDR3, the DNA is TGTGCCAGCAGTTCAGGATATGGCTACACCTTC. Amino acids: CASSSGYGYTF.

This clone appeared once. This rearrangement joins TRBV12-3 or TRBV12-4 to TRBJ2-5; D unclear. There are 12 residues in the CDR3. The germline V and J ends were trimmed by 1 base and 4 bases, with 4 bases remaining between them. The CDR3 DNA sequence: TGTGCCAGCAGTTTAGGTCGAGAGACCCAGTACTTC. Translated, it gives CASSLGRETQYF.

This chain links TRBV28 with TRBJ1-5; the D gene is possibly TRBD1 (6 bases). The CDR3 loop spans 13 amino acids. Germline CDR1 and CDR2: MDHEN and SYDVKM. V lost 3 bases, J lost 7 bases, and 10 bases lay in between. The chain's CDR3 is CASSFTGSQPQHF. CDR3 nucleotides: TGTGCCAGCAGTTTTACAGGGTCACAGCCCCAGCATTTT.

This chain joins TRBV28 and TRBJ2-5; TRBD1 agrees at 8 bases. CDR1 is MDHEN and CDR2 is SYDVKM in the germline V gene. The CDR3 extends over 20 amino acids. Losses at the gene ends were 2 bases for V and 3 bases for J; bases not matched to a gene: 20. The CDR3 sequence: CASSLPGRGLTGSKKETQYF. The CDR3 DNA reads TGTGCCAGCAGTTTACCAGGCAGGGGGCTTACAGGAAGTAAAAAAGAGACCCAGTACTTC.

The chain has TRBV6-2 or TRBV6-3 and TRBJ1-2; 7 bases are a match to TRBD1. The junction had 6 bases not matched to a gene; V was cut back by 6 bases and J by 8 bases. The germline V gene has CDR1 MNHEY and CDR2 SVGEGT. This CDR3 is 12 amino acids long. CDR3 sequence (DNA): TGTGCCAGCAGCCCGACAGGGTTCGGCTACACCTTC. It yields the protein CASSPTGFGYTF.

The chain combines TRBV30 with TRBJ1-3, with D perhaps TRBD1 (6 bases). The ends were cut back, 3 bases at V and 1 base at J, with 16 bases in the middle. The germline V gene encodes CDR1 GTSNPN and CDR2 SVGIG (reference sequence). The CDR3 is 16 residues long. CDR3 amino acids: CAWRQGFGPSGNTIYF. CDR3 nucleotide sequence: TGTGCCTGGAGACAGGGATTCGGGCCTTCTGGAAACACCATATATTTT. Complete variable domain (other parts from reference TRBV30 and TRBJ1-3): SQTIHQWPATLVQPVGSPLSLECTVEGTSNPNLYWYRQAAGRGLQLLFYSVGIGQISSEVPQNLSASRPQDRQFILSSKKLLLSDSGFYLCAWRQGFGPSGNTIYFGEGSWLTVV.

V gene TRBV21-1 combines with J gene TRBJ2-5; the table's D call, TRBD1, has no DNA check behind it. TRBV21-1 is a listed pseudogene. This CDR3 has 16 amino acids. The DNA for the CDR3 is TGTGCCAGCAGCTCTCCTAGAAGGGGTGGTCTGAAGACCCAGTACTTC. Amino acid sequence: CASSSPRRGGLKTQYF.

This rearrangement joins TRBV3-1 (or the pseudogene TRBV3-2) to TRBJ2-4, with TRBD1 matching over 8 bases. The CDR3 extends over 16 amino acids. Germline values: CDR1 LGHDT, CDR2 YNNKEL (reference sequence). With V trimmed by 2 bases and J by 1 base, 4 bases remained unmatched. The CDR3 spells CASSQSGGSAKNIQYF. The CDR3 DNA reads TGTGCCAGCAGCCAATCAGGGGGCAGTGCCAAAAACATTCAGTACTTC.

V gene TRBV5-1 combines with J gene TRBJ1-4, with TRBD1 matching over 8 bases. V lost 4 bases and J lost 6; bases outside the gene matches: 5. The CDR3 runs to 14 residues. Looked up from germline, CDR1 is SGHRS and CDR2 is YFSETQ. CDR3 amino acids: CASSRGQGDEKLFF. CDR3 in DNA: TGCGCCAGCAGCCGCGGACAGGGTGATGAAAAACTGTTTTTT.